Listed below are T cell receptor beta chains from one sample, sequenced in a study of shared clonotypes between healthy human individuals. Here immunoSEQ multiplex PCR was the method, and the copy in TCRdb shows in-frame clones only, minus some. The table lists some 2.4 million clones, 93% of them singletons. The sample comprised naive CD4+ T cells from PBMCs. The receptors shown here come from a young man in good health. Some clones in this sample may be carry-over from other donors' samples. CDR3s include the opening cysteine and the closing phenylalanine or tryptophan. The D gene is left open where the match is weak. Size values are once, few and many counts, or a class for expanded clones, and some rows have none.

v_call	d_call	j_call	clone_size	cdr3_nt	cdr3_aa
TRBV11-2	TRBD1	TRBJ2-7	few	TGTGCCAGCAGCCCCGTGGGTCGGGACAGGGGCTACGAGCAGTACTTC	CASSPVGRDRGYEQYF
TRBV6-5	-	TRBJ2-7	-	TGTGCCAGCAGTTACTCGAAGGTGCAGGAGCAGTACTTC	CASSYSKVQEQYF
TRBV9	-	TRBJ2-3	few	TGTGCCAGCAGCCTCAGGGACAAAGATACGCAGTATTTT	CASSLRDKDTQYF
TRBV7-7	-	TRBJ2-2	once	TGTGCCAGCAGTGTACAGGGGAACACCGGGGAGCTGTTTTTT	CASSVQGNTGELFF
TRBV28	-	TRBJ2-3	-	TGTGCCAGCAGCCCTGCAGACCCAGGGGGCACAGATACGCAGTATTTT	CASSPADPGGTDTQYF
TRBV11-3	-	TRBJ1-2	-	TGTGCCAGCAGCTTAAGGGGCGGCTATGGCTACACCTTC	CASSLRGGYGYTF
TRBV9	TRBD1	TRBJ2-7	-	TGTGCCAGCAGCCTGACAGGGGGAAGCTACGAGCAGTACTTC	CASSLTGGSYEQYF
TRBV7-9	-	TRBJ1-2	-	TGTGCCAGCAGTCCCCCCGCGTCGCCTAACTATGGCTACACCTTC	CASSPPASPNYGYTF
TRBV29-1	TRBD1	TRBJ1-2	-	TGCAGCGTTGCCCCAGTGGGAGGGACAGGGACTAACTATGGCTACACCTTC	CSVAPVGGTGTNYGYTF
TRBV9	TRBD2	TRBJ2-1	-	TGTGCCAGCAGCGTAGATAGCGGGAGTTGGTATGAGCAGTTCTTC	CASSVDSGSWYEQFF
TRBV28	TRBD1	TRBJ1-2	-	TGTGCCAGCAGTTCGACAGGGCCCGTTGGCACCTTC	CASSSTGPVGTF
TRBV6-1	TRBD2	TRBJ2-1	-	TGTGCCAGCTTCTCTAGCGGGAGTACCCATGAGCAGTTCTTC	CASFSSGSTHEQFF
TRBV5-1	-	TRBJ2-5	-	TGCGCCAGCAGCCAAGGAATAGGCGGAGAGACCCAGTACTTC	CASSQGIGGETQYF
TRBV11-1	-	TRBJ2-3	-	TGTGCCAGCAGCTTAGGGGCAGCGTCAGATACGCAGTATTTT	CASSLGAASDTQYF
TRBV5-1	-	TRBJ2-2	-	TGCGCCAGCAGCTTGGGCGGGCCGGGGACCGGGGAGCTGTTTTTT	CASSLGGPGTGELFF
TRBV20-1	-	TRBJ2-2	-	TGCAGTTCCCGTGCCGGGGAGCTGTTTTTT	CSSRAGELFF
TRBV5-1	-	TRBJ1-1	-	TGCGCCAGCAGCTTGACAGGCTTGAACACTGAAGCTTTCTTT	CASSLTGLNTEAFF
TRBV5-4	-	TRBJ2-1	-	TGTGCCAGCAGTCTGGCGGGGTCCTACAATGAGCAGTTCTTC	CASSLAGSYNEQFF
TRBV15	-	TRBJ2-7	-	TGTGCCACCAGCATTAGGACACACTACGAGCAGTACTTC	CATSIRTHYEQYF
TRBV14	-	TRBJ2-7	-	TGTGCCAGCAGCCCTTTGGCTTATAGTTCCGAGCAGTACTTC	CASSPLAYSSEQYF
TRBV28	TRBD1	TRBJ1-5	-	TGTGCCAGCAGTATCGGGACAGGGGACCAGCCCCAGCATTTT	CASSIGTGDQPQHF
TRBV6-5	TRBD1	TRBJ1-2	-	TGTGCCAGCAGCCCCGGGACAGGGGTCCATGGCTACACCTTC	CASSPGTGVHGYTF
TRBV7-9	TRBD1	TRBJ1-3	-	TGTGCCAGCAGCTTAGCCGGGACAGTGAGAAACACCATATATTTT	CASSLAGTVRNTIYF
TRBV6-1	-	TRBJ1-2	-	TGTGCCAGCAGTGAAAAAGTTGGGGCCAGCAACTTTAACTATGGCTACACCTTC	CASSEKVGASNFNYGYTF
TRBV15	-	TRBJ1-2	once	TGTGCCACCAGCTCTAAAAGGACCCTACGGGGCTATGGCTACACCTTC	CATSSKRTLRGYGYTF
TRBV6-8	-	TRBJ1-6	-	TGTGCCAGCAGGCCCCTCGTCGGGGCTGAGGCTAATTCACCCCTCCACTTT	CASRPLVGAEANSPLHF
TRBV10-3	TRBD2	TRBJ2-1	-	TGTGCCATCAGTGAGTCGAGTCTAGCGGGAACTAACAATGAGCAGTTCTTC	CAISESSLAGTNNEQFF
TRBV5-1	-	TRBJ2-1	-	TGCGCCAGCAGCTTGGACTCCGGGATCAATGAGCAGTTCTTC	CASSLDSGINEQFF
TRBV5-1	TRBD2	TRBJ2-5	-	TGCGCCAGCAGTCGGAATGGACTAGCGGGAGGGGGAGAGACCCAGTACTTC	CASSRNGLAGGGETQYF
TRBV5-1	-	TRBJ2-3	-	TGCGCCAGCAGCATGAGGGGTACAGATACGCAGTATTTT	CASSMRGTDTQYF
TRBV28	TRBD2	TRBJ2-1	-	TGTGCCAGCAGTACCGGTAATAGCGGGCTAGCGGGAGTGGCTGAGCAGTTCTTC	CASSTGNSGLAGVAEQFF
TRBV5-1	-	TRBJ2-7	once	TGCGCCAGCAGCTTCGAACAGAGACCGATGGACGAGCAGTACTTC	CASSFEQRPMDEQYF
TRBV6-5	-	TRBJ1-1	-	TGTGCCAGCAGTTACCAAGACAGACCCAACACTGAAGCTTTCTTT	CASSYQDRPNTEAFF
TRBV6-1	-	TRBJ2-3	-	TGTGCCAGCAGTGAGGTTCTGGCAGTCATAGATACGCAGTATTTT	CASSEVLAVIDTQYF
TRBV28	TRBD1	TRBJ1-1	-	TGTGCCAGCACCGCTGGGACAGGTTACACTGAAGCTTTCTTT	CASTAGTGYTEAFF
TRBV5-1	-	TRBJ2-3	-	TGCGCCAGCAGCTTAGGAGTAGAAGGCGGCACAGATACGCAGTATTTT	CASSLGVEGGTDTQYF
TRBV20-1	-	TRBJ2-7	-	TGCAGTGCTCATGGTAGCCGCGAGCAGTACTTC	CSAHGSREQYF
TRBV4-1	-	TRBJ1-5	few	TGCGCCAGCAGCCAAGACCCCAGGGCTTATCAGCCCCAGCATTTT	CASSQDPRAYQPQHF
TRBV4-1	-	TRBJ1-5	-	TGCGCCAGCAGCCCATTAGGGGAAGGCAATCAGCCCCAGCATTTT	CASSPLGEGNQPQHF
TRBV21-1	-	TRBJ1-1	-	TGTGCCAGCAGCAAAGGTTGGGTGGTGGAACAGGGGCTTCCGTTGAACACTGAAGCTTTCTTT	CASSKGWVVEQGLPLNTEAFF
TRBV9	-	TRBJ2-3	-	TGTGCCAGCAGCGTTGGACCTACAGATACGCAGTATTTT	CASSVGPTDTQYF